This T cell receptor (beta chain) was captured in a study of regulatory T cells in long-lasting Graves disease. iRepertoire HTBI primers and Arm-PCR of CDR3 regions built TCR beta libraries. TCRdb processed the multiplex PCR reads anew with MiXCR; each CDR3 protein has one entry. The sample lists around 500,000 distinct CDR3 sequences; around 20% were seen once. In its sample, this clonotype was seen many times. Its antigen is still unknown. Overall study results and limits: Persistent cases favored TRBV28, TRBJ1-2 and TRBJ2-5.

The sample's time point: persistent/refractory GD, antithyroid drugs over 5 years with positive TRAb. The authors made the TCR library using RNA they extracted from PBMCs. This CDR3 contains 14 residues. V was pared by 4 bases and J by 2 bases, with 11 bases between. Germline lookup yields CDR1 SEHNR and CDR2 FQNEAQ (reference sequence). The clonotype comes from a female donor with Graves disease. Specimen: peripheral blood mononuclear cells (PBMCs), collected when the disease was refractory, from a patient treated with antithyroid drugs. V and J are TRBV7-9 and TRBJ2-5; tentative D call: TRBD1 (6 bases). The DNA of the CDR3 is TGTGCCAGCAGCTACCGACAGGCACAAGAGACCCAGTACTTC. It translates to CASSYRQAQETQYF.